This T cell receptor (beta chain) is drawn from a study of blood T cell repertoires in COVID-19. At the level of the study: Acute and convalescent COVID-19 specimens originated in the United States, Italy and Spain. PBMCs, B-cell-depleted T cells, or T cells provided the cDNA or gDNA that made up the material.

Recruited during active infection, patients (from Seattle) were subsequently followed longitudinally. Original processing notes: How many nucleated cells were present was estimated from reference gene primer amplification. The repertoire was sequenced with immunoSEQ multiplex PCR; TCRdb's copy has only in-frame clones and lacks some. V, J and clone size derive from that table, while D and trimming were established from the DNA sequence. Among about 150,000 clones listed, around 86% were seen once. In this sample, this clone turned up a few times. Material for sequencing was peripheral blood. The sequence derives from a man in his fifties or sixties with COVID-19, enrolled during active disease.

In nucleotides, the CDR3 is TGTGCCAGCAGTCTCACGACAAAAACTGAAGCTTTCTTT. This translates into CASSLTTKTEAFF. The gene calls are TRBV12-3 or TRBV12-4 and TRBJ1-1, with unresolved D. The CDR3 has 13 amino acids. V lost 5 bases, J lost 5 bases, and 12 bases lay in between.